The entry that follows covers one T cell receptor beta chain sequence. This record comes from a study of blood T cells in healthy people across ages. Germline CDR1 is LGHNA and CDR2 is YSLEER. Trimming shortened V by 4 bases and J by 3 bases, and 13 bases separated the two germline ends. This CDR3 has 14 amino acids. Sample-barcoded 5' priming and a J-beta primer mix drove a second PCR of about 6 to 11 cycles. TCRdb reanalysed the 5' RACE reads using MiXCR and keeps one entry per CDR3 protein. This table has about 760,000 distinct CDR3 sequences, just over 55% appearing once. V and J are TRBV4-3 and TRBJ2-7; TRBD1 might be the D (6 bases). Material: blood. The TCR originated in a man aged 40-55 years in good health. The CDR3 coding sequence is TGCGCCAGCAGCCCAGACAGGAAGTACTACGAGCAGTACTTC. Encoded protein: CASSPDRKYYEQYF.